The entry that follows covers one TCR beta chain sequence. These data originate in a study of identical twins. TCRdb reprocessed the 5' RACE reads via MiXCR and lists one record per CDR3 protein. Of 600,000 to 850,000 distinct CDR3 sequences listed, 15% to 20% are singletons. The germline gives CDR1 SGHAT, CDR2 FQDESV (reference sequence). The CDR3 consists of 15 residues. Trimming cost V 7 bases and J 4 bases; bases outside gene matches: 8. The data also belong to a second study, concerning T cells expressing NK-cell markers. From that report: It was sorted CD3+CD56-NKG2C+, CD3+CD56+NKG2C- and CD3+CD56+NKG2C+ T cells that provided the TCR beta repertoires. Seven of eight sequenced donors tested HCMV-seropositive; one tested seronegative.

The sequenced sample consisted of PBMCs. This TCR was recovered from a woman aged 18 to 35 in good health. V gene TRBV11-1 combines with J gene TRBJ1-3; TRBD1 matches 9 bases. For the CDR3, the DNA is TGTGCCAGCATGCGACAGGGGGAATCAGGAAACACCATATATTTT. The encoded protein is CASMRQGESGNTIYF.